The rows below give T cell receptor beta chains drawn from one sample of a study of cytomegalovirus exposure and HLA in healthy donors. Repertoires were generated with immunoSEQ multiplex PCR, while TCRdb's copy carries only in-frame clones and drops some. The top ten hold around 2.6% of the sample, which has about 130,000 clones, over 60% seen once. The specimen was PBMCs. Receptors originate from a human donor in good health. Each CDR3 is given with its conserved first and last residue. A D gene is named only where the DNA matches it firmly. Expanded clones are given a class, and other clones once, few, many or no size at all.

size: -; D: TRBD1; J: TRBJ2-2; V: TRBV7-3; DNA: TGTGCCAGCAGCTCGACAGGGGCTGGCACCGGGGAGCTGTTTTTT; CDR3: CASSSTGAGTGELFF
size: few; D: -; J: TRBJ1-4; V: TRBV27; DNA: TGTGCCAGCAGTTTATCCCCTCAGGCACCCCTTAATGAAAAACTGTTTTTT; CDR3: CASSLSPQAPLNEKLFF
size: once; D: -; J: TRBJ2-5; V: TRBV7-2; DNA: TGTGCCAGCAGCCACAATCACAAGCGGGAAGAGACCCAGTACTTC; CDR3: CASSHNHKREETQYF
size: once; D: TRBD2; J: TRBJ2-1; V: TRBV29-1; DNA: TGCAGCGTTGTCAAAGCGGGAGGGCTTTATGAGCAGTTCTTC; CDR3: CSVVKAGGLYEQFF
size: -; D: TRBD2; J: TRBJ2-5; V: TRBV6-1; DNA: TGTGCCAGCAGTCCGGGACTAGTCCAAGAGACCCAGTACTTC; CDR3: CASSPGLVQETQYF
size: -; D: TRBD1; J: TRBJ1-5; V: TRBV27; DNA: TGTGCCAGCAGTTTCAGGGGACAGCTACATCAGCCCCAGCATTTT; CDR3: CASSFRGQLHQPQHF
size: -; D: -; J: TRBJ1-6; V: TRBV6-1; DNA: TGTGCCAGCAGGAGGCTTGCCGGCGATTCACCCCTCCACTTT; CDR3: CASRRLAGDSPLHF
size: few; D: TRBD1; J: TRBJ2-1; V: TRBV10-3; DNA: TGTGCCATCAGTTGGGACAGAACCTACAATGAGCAGTTCTTC; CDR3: CAISWDRTYNEQFF
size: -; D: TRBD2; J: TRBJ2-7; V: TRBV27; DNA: TGTGCCAGCAGCCGAGGGAGGGCATCCCCCTACGAGCAGTACTTC; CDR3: CASSRGRASPYEQYF
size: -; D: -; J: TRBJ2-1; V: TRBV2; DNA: TGTGCCAGTAGCGGTAATGAGCAGTTCTTC; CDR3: CASSGNEQFF
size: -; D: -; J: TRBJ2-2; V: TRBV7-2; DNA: TGTGCCAGCAGCTCCAACGGGAACACCGGGGAGCTGTTTTTT; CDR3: CASSSNGNTGELFF
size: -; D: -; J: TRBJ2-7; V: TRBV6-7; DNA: TGTGCCAGCAGTTACTCGACTCTTCCGCTCGAGCAGTACTTC; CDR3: CASSYSTLPLEQYF
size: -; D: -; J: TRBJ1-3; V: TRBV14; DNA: TGTGCCAGCAGCCCCTTGTCAAGGGGGTCTGGAAACACCATATATTTT; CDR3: CASSPLSRGSGNTIYF
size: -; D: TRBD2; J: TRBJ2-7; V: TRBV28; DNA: TGTGCCAGCAGTAGGCTAGCGGGAGGATCCGAGCAGTACTTC; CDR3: CASSRLAGGSEQYF
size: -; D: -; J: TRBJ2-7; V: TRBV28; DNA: TGTGCCAGCAGGTCCTATGACTCTTCCTACGAGCAGTACTTC; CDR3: CASRSYDSSYEQYF
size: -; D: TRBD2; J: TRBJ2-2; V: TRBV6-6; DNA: TGTGCCAGCAGTTACCCGGGCGGGAGAACCGGGGAGCTGTTTTTT; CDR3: CASSYPGGRTGELFF
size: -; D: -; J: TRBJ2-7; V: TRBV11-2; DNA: TGTGCCAGCAGCGGGGGCCACTACGAGCAGTACTTC; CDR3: CASSGGHYEQYF
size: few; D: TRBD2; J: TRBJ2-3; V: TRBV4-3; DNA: TGCGCCAGCAGCCCAGCCGGGACTAGCGGGGGTGGGACAGATACGCAGTATTTT; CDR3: CASSPAGTSGGGTDTQYF
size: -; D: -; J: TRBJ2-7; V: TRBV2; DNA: TGTGCCAGCCGCCCCCAGGGTAACTCCTACGAGCAGTACTTC; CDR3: CASRPQGNSYEQYF
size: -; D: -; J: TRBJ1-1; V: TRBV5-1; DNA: TGCGCCAGCAGCCAGCTTGAGCCACTCAGGAAAATGGCTTTCTTT; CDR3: CASSQLEPLRKMAFF
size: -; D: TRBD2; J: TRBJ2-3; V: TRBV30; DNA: TGTGCCTGGAGTGTAGGGAGGGGATCAGATACGCAGTATTTT; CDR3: CAWSVGRGSDTQYF
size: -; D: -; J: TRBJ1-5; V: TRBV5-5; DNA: TGTGCCAGCAGCTTGTCAGGGATAACCAATCAGCCCCAGCATTTT; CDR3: CASSLSGITNQPQHF
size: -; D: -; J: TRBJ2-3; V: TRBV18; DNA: TGTGCCAGCTCACCGAATTTAGCAGATACGCAGTATTTT; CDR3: CASSPNLADTQYF
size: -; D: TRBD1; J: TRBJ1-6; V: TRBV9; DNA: TGTGCCAGCAGCGTCGGACAGGGGCAAAATTCACCCCTCCACTTT; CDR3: CASSVGQGQNSPLHF
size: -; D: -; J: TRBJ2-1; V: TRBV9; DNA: TGTGCCAGCAGCGTGGGCCCTGACGTTCGCAATGAGCAGTTCTTC; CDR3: CASSVGPDVRNEQFF
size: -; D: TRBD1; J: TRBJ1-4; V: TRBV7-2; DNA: TGTGCCAGCAGCCCGGACAGGGGAAATGAAAAACTGTTTTTT; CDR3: CASSPDRGNEKLFF
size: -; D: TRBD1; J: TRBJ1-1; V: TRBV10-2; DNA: TGCGCAAGCAGAGAAGGGGGCGACACTGAAGCTTTCTTT; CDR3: CASREGGDTEAFF
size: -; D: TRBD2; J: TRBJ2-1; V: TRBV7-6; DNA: TGTGCCAGCAGCCCGAGAACGGCGAGCGGGGTATCCTACAATGAGCAGTTCTTC; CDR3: CASSPRTASGVSYNEQFF
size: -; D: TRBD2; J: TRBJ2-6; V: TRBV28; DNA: TGTGCCAGCAGTTCTAGCGGGAGGGCCCTTTCCTGGGCCAACGTCCTGACTTTC; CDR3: CASSSSGRALSWANVLTF
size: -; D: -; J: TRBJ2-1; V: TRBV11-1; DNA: TGTGCCAGCAGCCTCCGGTTAGGGGGTACGCACAATGAGCAGTTCTTC; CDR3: CASSLRLGGTHNEQFF
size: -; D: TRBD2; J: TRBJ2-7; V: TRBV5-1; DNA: TGCGCCAGCAGCTCACGGATCACTAGCGGGAGTGGCGAGCAGTACTTC; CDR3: CASSSRITSGSGEQYF
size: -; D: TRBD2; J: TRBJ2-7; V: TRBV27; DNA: TGTGCCAGCAGTTCCCCAAGGTGGGAGGGATACGAGCAGTACTTC; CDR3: CASSSPRWEGYEQYF
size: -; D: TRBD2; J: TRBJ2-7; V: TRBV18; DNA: TGTGCCAGCTCACGTAGCGGGAGGACCCACTACGAGCAGTACTTC; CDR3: CASSRSGRTHYEQYF
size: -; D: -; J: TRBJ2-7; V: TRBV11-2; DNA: TGTGCCAGCAGCCCAATTGGGAGGGACAGGAGAGTGTACGAGCAGTACTTC; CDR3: CASSPIGRDRRVYEQYF
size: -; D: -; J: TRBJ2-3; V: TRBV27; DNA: TGTGCCAGCAGTCAAGGGTGGGGGGGCGGCACAGATACGCAGTATTTT; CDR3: CASSQGWGGGTDTQYF
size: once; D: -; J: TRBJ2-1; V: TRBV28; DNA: TGTGCCATAAGGGGCAGGAGACATTCCTACAATGAGCAGTTCTTC; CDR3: CAIRGRRHSYNEQFF
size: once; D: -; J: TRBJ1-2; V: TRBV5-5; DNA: TGTGCCAGCAGCTTGCTTGCAGCTAACTATGGCTACACCTTC; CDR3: CASSLLAANYGYTF
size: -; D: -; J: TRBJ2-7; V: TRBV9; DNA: TGTGCCAGCAGCGTAGGGGGTGGACTACCCTACGAGCAGTACTTC; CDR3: CASSVGGGLPYEQYF
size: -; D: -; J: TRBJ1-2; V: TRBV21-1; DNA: TGTGCCAGCAGCAATCCCTCCAGCAAGGAGGTACTTGAGCAAAATGGCTACACCTTC; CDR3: CASSNPSSKEVLEQNGYTF
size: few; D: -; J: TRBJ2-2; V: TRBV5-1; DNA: TGCGCCAGCAGCTTGGCGAGTCAGGGGCATATCGGGGAGCTGTTTTTT; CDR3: CASSLASQGHIGELFF
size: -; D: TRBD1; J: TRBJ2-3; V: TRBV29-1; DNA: TGCAGCGTTGCGGACAGGGAGGGCACAGATACGCAGTATTTT; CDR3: CSVADREGTDTQYF
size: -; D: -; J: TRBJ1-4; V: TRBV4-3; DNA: TGCGCCAGCAGCCCTCAGACAGGCTTTAATGAAAAACTGTTTTTT; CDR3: CASSPQTGFNEKLFF
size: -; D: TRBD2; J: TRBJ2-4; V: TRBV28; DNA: TGTGCCAGCAGCAGACTAGCGGGAGTTCGGGCCAAAAACATTCAGTACTTC; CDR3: CASSRLAGVRAKNIQYF
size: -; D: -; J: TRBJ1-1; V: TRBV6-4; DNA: TGTGCCAGCAGTGACTCGGCAGGGTTGGGCACTGAAGCTTTCTTT; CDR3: CASSDSAGLGTEAFF
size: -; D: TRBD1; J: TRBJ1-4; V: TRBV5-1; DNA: TGCGCCAGCAGCTTGGACGGACAGGGACGAGGGAAACTGTTTTTT; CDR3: CASSLDGQGRGKLFF
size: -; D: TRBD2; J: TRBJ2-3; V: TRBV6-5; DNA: TGTGCCAGCAGTTACGGTCTAGCGGTCACAGATACGCAGTATTTT; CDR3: CASSYGLAVTDTQYF
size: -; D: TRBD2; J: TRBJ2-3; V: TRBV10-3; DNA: TGTGCCATCAGCCCACTAGCGGACGAGAACACAGATACGCAGTATTTT; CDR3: CAISPLADENTDTQYF